This T cell receptor (beta chain) is from a study of CD8+CD57+ T cells in acquired aplastic anemia. Study in general: Sorted CD4+ and CD8+ cells yielded DNA averaging around 3.2 ug. Study results and caveats: Overlap between patients and controls comprised some 31 CD8+ CDR3 sequences.

This clonotype showed up many times. Antigen specificity is unknown. Profiling that covered TCR beta VDJ and CDR3 relied on genomic DNA as its template. TCRdb re-called the reads with MiXCR, one entry per CDR3 protein. The repertoire holds about 40,000 distinct CDR3 sequences, with under 80% as singletons. Patients chosen for sequencing had shown CD8+CD57+ cell expansion by flow cytometry. Patients had not yet gotten any therapy when their blood was taken for sampling. Germline CDR1 is SGHRS and CDR2 is YFSETQ. The CDR3 covers 15 residues. Germline trimming cut 3 bases from V and 3 bases from J; bases unmatched to any gene: 6.

This receptor was obtained from a human donor with aplastic anemia. V is TRBV5-1 and J is TRBJ2-7, with 10 bases that match TRBD1. Sequencing was carried out using sorted CD4+, CD8+, or CD8+CD57+ T cells (not recorded which) from PBMCs. DNA for the CDR3: TGCGCCAGCAGCTCCCCGGGACAGGGGATCTACGAGCAGTACTTC. Translating gives CASSSPGQGIYEQYF.